This T cell receptor beta chain is from a study of blood T cell repertoires in COVID-19. V was clipped by 10 bases and J by 4 bases, with 17 bases between them. Germline values: CDR1 SGHNT, CDR2 YYREEE (reference sequence). CDR3 size: 13 residues. Authors' data handling: Reference gene primer amplification in the assay estimated nucleated cell counts. Profiled with immunoSEQ multiplex PCR; TCRdb holds only in-frame clones, not every one. That table gives V, J and clone size, and the DNA gave D and trimming. Among 200,000 to 250,000 clones listed, about 81% were seen once. This receptor was identified in a man aged 35-49 years who had recovered from COVID-19. The chain joins TRBV5-4 to TRBJ2-5, with D possibly matching TRBD2 (7 bases). What was sequenced was PBMCs or T cells enriched from blood (not recorded which). The CDR3 DNA reads as TGTGCCTATGGGGGGGCGAAGGTAGAGACCCAGTACTTC. It yields the protein CAYGGAKVETQYF.